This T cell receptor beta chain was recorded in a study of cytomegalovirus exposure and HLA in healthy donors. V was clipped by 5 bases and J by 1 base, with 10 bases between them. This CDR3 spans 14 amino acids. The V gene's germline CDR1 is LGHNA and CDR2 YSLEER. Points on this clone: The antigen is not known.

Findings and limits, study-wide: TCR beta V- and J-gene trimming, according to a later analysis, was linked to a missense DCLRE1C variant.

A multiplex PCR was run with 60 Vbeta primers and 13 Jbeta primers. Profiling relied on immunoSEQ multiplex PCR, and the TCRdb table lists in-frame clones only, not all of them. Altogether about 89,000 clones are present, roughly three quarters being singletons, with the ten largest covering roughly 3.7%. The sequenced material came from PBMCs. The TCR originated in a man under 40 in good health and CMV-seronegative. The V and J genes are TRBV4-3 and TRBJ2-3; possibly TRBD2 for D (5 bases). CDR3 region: CASSEGLRTDTQYF. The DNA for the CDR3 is TGCGCCAGCAGCGAGGGCCTGCGCACAGATACGCAGTATTTT.